Sequencing of this T cell receptor (beta chain) was carried out in a study of tumor and adjacent non-tumor tissue in lung cancer. Three rounds of nested PCR, following a modified ARM-PCR protocol, produced the TCRbeta library. TCRdb itself ran the multiplex PCR reads through MiXCR, one entry per CDR3 protein. The sample includes about 76,000 distinct CDR3 sequences, roughly 70% of them seen just once. Per the germline V gene, CDR1 is SGHRS and CDR2 is YFSETQ. The CDR3 comprises 11 residues, both ends counted. This clonotype has just a few counts. A much more abundant neighbour one base away suggests this may be a read error. No conserved phenylalanine or tryptophan is present at the end of the CDR3, so a read error is the likely explanation. No DNA is shown, since the ends of the CDR3 on it are uncertain; the CDR3 is the one TCRdb lists. RNA was extracted from bulk tissue without any cell sorting. Donors were chemotherapy-naive, newly diagnosed lung cancer surgical patients in China, August–November 2014.

The chain joins TRBV5-1 to TRBJ2-7; the listed D gene, TRBD2, was not tested against the DNA. Sequencing used lung tumor tissue. This clonotype originated in a woman in her sixties or seventies with non-small cell lung cancer. The CDR3 sequence: CASGTSHEQCL.